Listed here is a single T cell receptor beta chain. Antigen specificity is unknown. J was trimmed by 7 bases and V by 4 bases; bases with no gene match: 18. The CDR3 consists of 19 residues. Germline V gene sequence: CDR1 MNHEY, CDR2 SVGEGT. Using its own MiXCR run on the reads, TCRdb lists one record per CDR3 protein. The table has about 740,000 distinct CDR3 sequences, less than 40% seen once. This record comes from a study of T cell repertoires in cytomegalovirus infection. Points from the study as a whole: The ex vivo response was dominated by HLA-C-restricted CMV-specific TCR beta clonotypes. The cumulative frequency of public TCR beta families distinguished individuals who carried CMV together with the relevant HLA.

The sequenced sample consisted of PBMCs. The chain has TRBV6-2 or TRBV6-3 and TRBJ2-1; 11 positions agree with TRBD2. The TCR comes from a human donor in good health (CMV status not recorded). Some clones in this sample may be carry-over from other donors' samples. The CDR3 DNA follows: TGTGCCAGCAGTTCCCCCGGAGAGATAGCGGGAGGGCCACGGAATGAGCAGTTCTTC. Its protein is CASSSPGEIAGGPRNEQFF.